The 3 T cell receptor beta chains reported below all come from one sample, sequenced in a study of T cell repertoires in cytomegalovirus infection. TCRdb recomputed calls from the reads with MiXCR, one row per CDR3 protein. The table shows 380,000 or so distinct CDR3 sequences, with roughly 34% occurring only once. These receptors' targets are unknown. Material: cultured PBMCs, obtained from culture after CMV antigen stimulation. The receptors come from a human donor in good health (CMV status not recorded). Some clones in this sample may be carry-over from other donors' samples.

The chain recombines TRBV7-9 with TRBJ1-2, with TRBD1 identical over 9 bases. The CDR3 covers 15 residues. Germline CDR1 and CDR2: SEHNR and FQNEAQ (reference sequence). The ends lost 0 bases at V and 6 bases at J; junction bases unmatched: 5. The CDR3 loop reads CASSLARTGADGYTF. The CDR3 DNA reads TGTGCCAGCAGCTTAGCCCGGACAGGGGCTGATGGCTACACCTTC.

This clonotype was detected a few times. V gene TRBV7-2 combines with J gene TRBJ2-5; D is undetermined. The germline V and J ends were trimmed by 0 bases and 0 bases, with 2 bases remaining between them. The CDR3 sequence is 13 residues long. Germline loops: CDR1 SGHTA, CDR2 FQGNSA. CDR3 bases: TGTGCCAGCAGCTTAGCAAACCAAGAGACCCAGTACTTC. This sequence encodes CASSLANQETQYF.

As DNA, the CDR3 is TGTGCCAGTAGTAGAGCCGCGGGGGCTGACTCCTACGAGCAGTACTTC. It translates to CASSRAAGADSYEQYF. The chain is built from TRBV19 and TRBJ2-7; D is possibly TRBD2 (7 bases). The CDR3 totals 16 residues. Between the trimmed V and J ends, which lost 4 bases and 0 bases, there was a span of 16 bases. Per germline, CDR1 LNHDA and CDR2 SQIVND (reference sequence).